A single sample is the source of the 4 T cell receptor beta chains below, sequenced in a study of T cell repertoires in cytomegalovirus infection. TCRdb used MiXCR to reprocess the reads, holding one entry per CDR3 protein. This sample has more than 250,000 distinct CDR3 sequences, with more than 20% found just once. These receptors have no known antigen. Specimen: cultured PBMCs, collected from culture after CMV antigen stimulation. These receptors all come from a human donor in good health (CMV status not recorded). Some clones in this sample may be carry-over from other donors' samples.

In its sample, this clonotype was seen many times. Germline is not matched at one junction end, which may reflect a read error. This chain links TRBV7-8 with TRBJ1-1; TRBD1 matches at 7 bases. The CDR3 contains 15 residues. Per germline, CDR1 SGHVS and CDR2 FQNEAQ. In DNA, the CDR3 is TGTGCCAGCAGCCTAGCCACAGGGGTGAACACTGAAGCTTTCTTT. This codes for CASSLATGVNTEAFF.

CDR3 sequence: CASRRQGAQPQHF. The CDR3 DNA reads TGTGCCAGTAGGAGGCAGGGTGCCCAGCCCCAGCATTTT. The rearrangement uses TRBV19 and TRBJ1-5, with a tentative D call TRBD1 (5 bases). Trimming cost V 6 bases and J 7 bases, with 13 bases left between them. From germline, CDR1 is LNHDA and CDR2 SQIVND (reference sequence). The CDR3 length is 13 residues. The entire variable domain, with the rest obtained from reference TRBV19 and TRBJ1-5, is as follows: DGGITQSPKYLFRKEGQNVTLSCEQNLNHDAMYWYRQDPGQGLRLIYYSQIVNDFQKGDIAEGYSVSREKKESFPLTVTSAQKNPTAFYLCASRRQGAQPQHFGDGTRLSIL.

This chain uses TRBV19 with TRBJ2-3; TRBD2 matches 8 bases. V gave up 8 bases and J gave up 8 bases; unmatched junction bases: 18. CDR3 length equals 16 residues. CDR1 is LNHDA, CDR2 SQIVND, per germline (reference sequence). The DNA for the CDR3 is TGTGCCAGTTCGCCGGGGTTTGCGGGAGGTATAGGTACGCAGTATTTT. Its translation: CASSPGFAGGIGTQYF.

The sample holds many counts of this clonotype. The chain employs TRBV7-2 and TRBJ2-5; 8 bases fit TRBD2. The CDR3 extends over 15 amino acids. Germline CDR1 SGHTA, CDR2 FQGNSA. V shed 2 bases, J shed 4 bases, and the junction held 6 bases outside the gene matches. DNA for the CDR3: TGTGCCAGCAGCTTAATCGGGAGGGCCGCAGAGACCCAGTACTTC. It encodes CASSLIGRAAETQYF.